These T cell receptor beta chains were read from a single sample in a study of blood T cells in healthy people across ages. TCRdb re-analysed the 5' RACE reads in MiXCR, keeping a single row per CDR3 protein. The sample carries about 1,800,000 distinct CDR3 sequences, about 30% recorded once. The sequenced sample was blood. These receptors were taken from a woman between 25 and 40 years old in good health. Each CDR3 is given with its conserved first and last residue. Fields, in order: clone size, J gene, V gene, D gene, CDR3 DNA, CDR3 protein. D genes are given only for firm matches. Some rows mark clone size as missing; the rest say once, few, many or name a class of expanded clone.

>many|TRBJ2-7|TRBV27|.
TGTGCCAGCAGTTTAGGAGGTAATTACTACGAGCAGTACTTC
CASSLGGNYYEQYF
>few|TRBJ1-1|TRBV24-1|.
TGTGCCCCAAGAAGCACTGAAGCTTTCTTT
CAPRSTEAFF
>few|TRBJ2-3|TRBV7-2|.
TGTGCCAGCAGCTATACGGGCTGGACAGATACGCAGTATTTT
CASSYTGWTDTQYF
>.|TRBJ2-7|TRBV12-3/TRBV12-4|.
TGTGCCAGCAGTCACTCTGACAGATCCACCTACGAGCAGTACTTC
CASSHSDRSTYEQYF
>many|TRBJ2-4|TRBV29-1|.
TGCAGCGTCGCTATACAAGGGACCGTAGCCAAAAACATTCAGTACTTC
CSVAIQGTVAKNIQYF
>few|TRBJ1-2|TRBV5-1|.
TGCGCCAGCAGCCCAATGGAGGGGCGCTATGGCTACACCTTC
CASSPMEGRYGYTF
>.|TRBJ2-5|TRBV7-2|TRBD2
TGTGCCAGCAGCTTAGACGGGGGGGGGCGGTACTTC
CASSLDGGGRYF
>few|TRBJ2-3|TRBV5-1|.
TGCGCCAGCAGCTTGGTGGAGAGTTCCACAGATACGCAGTATTTT
CASSLVESSTDTQYF
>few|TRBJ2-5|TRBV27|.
TGTGCCAGCAGTTTTGTCGGGGTTATCGGTTCGGGAAGGAAAGAGACCCAGTACTTC
CASSFVGVIGSGRKETQYF
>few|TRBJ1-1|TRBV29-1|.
TGCAGCGGTGGGGGATTGAACACTGAAGCTTTCTTT
CSGGGLNTEAFF
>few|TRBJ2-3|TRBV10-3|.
TGTGCCATCAGTGAGCGACCCGGGGCGGAAGATACGCAGTATTTT
CAISERPGAEDTQYF
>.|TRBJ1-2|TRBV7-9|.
TGTGCCAGCAGCCAAGGCGTGGGGGGCCTCTATGGCTACACCTTC
CASSQGVGGLYGYTF
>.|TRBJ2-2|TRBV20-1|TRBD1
TGCAGTGCTAGAGATCCCGACAGGGGGGACACCGGGGAGCTGTTTTTT
CSARDPDRGDTGELFF
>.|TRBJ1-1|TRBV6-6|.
TGTGCCAGCAGCTATCGAGGGGGGGAGGAAGCTTTCTTT
CASSYRGGEEAFF
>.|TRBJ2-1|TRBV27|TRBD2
TGTGCCAGCAGTTTATCAGCGGGGGCGCGAGGCAATGAGCAGTTCTTC
CASSLSAGARGNEQFF
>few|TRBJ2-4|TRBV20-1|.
TGCAGTGCCCATACAGACGATGAGCAGTACTTC
CSAHTDDEQYF
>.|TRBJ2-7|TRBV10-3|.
TGTGCCATCAGTGAGATAGGGCGGGATGAGCAGTACTTC
CAISEIGRDEQYF
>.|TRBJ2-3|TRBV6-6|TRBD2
TGTGCCAGCACCTCACCGGGACTAAACACAGATACGCAGTATTTT
CASTSPGLNTDTQYF
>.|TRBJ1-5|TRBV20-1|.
TGCAGTGCTAGAGATCCTGACGGTCAGCCCCAGCATTTT
CSARDPDGQPQHF
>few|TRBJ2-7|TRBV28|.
TGTGCCAGCAGTTTAGGGGAGGACCACGAGCAGTACTTC
CASSLGEDHEQYF
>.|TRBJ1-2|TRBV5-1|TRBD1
TGCGCCAGCAGCCTCCTAACAGGGGACTATGGCTACACCTTC
CASSLLTGDYGYTF
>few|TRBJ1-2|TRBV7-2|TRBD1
TGTGCCAGCAGCCCCGGGACAGGGAGTCCTGGCTACACCTTC
CASSPGTGSPGYTF
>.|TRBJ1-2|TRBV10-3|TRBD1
TGTGCCATCAGAATAGACAGGGGCTATGGCTACACCTTC
CAIRIDRGYGYTF
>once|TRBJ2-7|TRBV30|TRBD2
TGTGCCTGGAGTGTACCGGGGACTAGCGGTTATTATGAGCAGTACTTC
CAWSVPGTSGYYEQYF
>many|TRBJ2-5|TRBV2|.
TGTGCCAGCGGATTATCACCTCAAGAGACCCAGTACTTC
CASGLSPQETQYF
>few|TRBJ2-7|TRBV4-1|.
TGCGCCAGCAGCCCCGACCCTGGGGCGGGGCCCTACGAGCAGTACTTC
CASSPDPGAGPYEQYF
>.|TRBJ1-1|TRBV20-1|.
TGCAGTGCTAGGGGGGGTAGGGGCACTGAAGCTTTCTTT
CSARGGRGTEAFF
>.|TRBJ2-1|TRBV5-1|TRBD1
TGCGCCAGCAGCTTCCGGGACAGGGATGGCAATGAGCAGTTCTTC
CASSFRDRDGNEQFF
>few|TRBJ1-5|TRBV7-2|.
TGTGCCAGCAGCCTGACGGGCCCGACGCAGCCCCAGCATTTT
CASSLTGPTQPQHF
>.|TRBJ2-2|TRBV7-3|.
TGTGCCAGCAGCTTAACAGCGCTGGCGGGGACCGGGGAGCTGTTTTTT
CASSLTALAGTGELFF
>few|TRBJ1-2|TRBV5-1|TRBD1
TGCGCCAGCAGCTTGGTACAGGGGATATATGGCTACACCTTC
CASSLVQGIYGYTF
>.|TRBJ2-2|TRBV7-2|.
TGTGCCAGCAGCTTAGTATCGTGGACAGCAACCGGGGAGCTGTTTTTT
CASSLVSWTATGELFF
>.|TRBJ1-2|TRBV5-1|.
TGCGCCAGCACCCAGACCTCAGGGCCACGGGGCTACACCTTC
CASTQTSGPRGYTF
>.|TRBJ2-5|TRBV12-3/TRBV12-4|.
TGTGCCAGCAGGGATTATCCTCAAGGGACCCAGTACTTC
CASRDYPQGTQYF
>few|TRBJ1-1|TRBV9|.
TGTGCCAGCAGCGCCGAGGGGTTCCTGGGGGTGAACACTGAAGCTTTCTTT
CASSAEGFLGVNTEAFF
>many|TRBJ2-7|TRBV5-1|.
TGCGCCAGCAGCCGAGGGGGGACACTTTCCGCCGAGCAGTACTTC
CASSRGGTLSAEQYF
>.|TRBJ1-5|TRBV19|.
TGTGCCAGTAGTATGAGGGTTGCCCCCTATCAGCCCCAGCATTTT
CASSMRVAPYQPQHF
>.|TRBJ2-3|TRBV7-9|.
TGTGCCAGCCTGGAGGGGACCACAGATACGCAGTATTTT
CASLEGTTDTQYF
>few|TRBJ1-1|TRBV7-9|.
TGTGCCAGCAGCCCCCCCACCTACACTGAAGCTTTCTTT
CASSPPTYTEAFF
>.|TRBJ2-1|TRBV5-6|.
TGTGCCAGCAGCTTGGTCGCTAGCCGAAATGAGCAGTTCTTC
CASSLVASRNEQFF
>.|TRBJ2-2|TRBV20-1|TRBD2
TGCAGTGCTCCACTAGCGGGGATTAGCGGGGAGCTGTTTTTT
CSAPLAGISGELFF
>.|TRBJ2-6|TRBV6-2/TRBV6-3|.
TGTGCCAGCAGGCCCCACGTTGGAGTTGGGGGTGGGGCCAACGTCCTGACTTTC
CASRPHVGVGGGANVLTF
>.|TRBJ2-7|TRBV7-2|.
TGTGCCAGCAGCTTAAACACGGGGCTGAAATACGAGCAGTACTTC
CASSLNTGLKYEQYF
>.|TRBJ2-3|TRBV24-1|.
TGTGCCACCAGTGGGTATACAGATACGCAGTATTTT
CATSGYTDTQYF
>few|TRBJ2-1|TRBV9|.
TGTGCCAGCAGCGTAGTTGGTGGGTTCGGGGATGAGCAGTTCTTC
CASSVVGGFGDEQFF